The T cell receptor (beta chain) under discussion was sequenced for a study of glioma-infiltrating T cells after dendritic cell vaccination. Study context: The vaccine used monocyte-derived dendritic cells pulsed overnight with autologous tumor lysate. Whole-study results and caveats: No direct clonality-survival link was found; a diverse polyclonal response may matter.

Germline V lookup: CDR1 LNHNV, CDR2 YYDKDF (reference sequence). J lost 4 bases, V lost 1 base, and 11 bases had no gene match. The CDR3 length is 17 residues. The repertoire was sequenced with immunoSEQ multiplex PCR; TCRdb's copy has only in-frame clones and lacks some. Of 100,000 or so clones in the sample, approximately 84% were seen once. With respect to this clone: Antigen: not known.

Documented time point: after dendritic cell vaccination, including at tumor progression/relapse. The material sequenced was blood, taken after dendritic cell vaccination. The chain couples TRBV15 to TRBJ1-1; 8 nucleotides line up with TRBD1. The clonotype originates from a human donor with glioblastoma. As DNA, the CDR3 is TGTGCCACCAGCAGAGCGATCAGGGGGCTGTGGGGCACTGAAGCTTTCTTT. Translation gives CATSRAIRGLWGTEAFF.